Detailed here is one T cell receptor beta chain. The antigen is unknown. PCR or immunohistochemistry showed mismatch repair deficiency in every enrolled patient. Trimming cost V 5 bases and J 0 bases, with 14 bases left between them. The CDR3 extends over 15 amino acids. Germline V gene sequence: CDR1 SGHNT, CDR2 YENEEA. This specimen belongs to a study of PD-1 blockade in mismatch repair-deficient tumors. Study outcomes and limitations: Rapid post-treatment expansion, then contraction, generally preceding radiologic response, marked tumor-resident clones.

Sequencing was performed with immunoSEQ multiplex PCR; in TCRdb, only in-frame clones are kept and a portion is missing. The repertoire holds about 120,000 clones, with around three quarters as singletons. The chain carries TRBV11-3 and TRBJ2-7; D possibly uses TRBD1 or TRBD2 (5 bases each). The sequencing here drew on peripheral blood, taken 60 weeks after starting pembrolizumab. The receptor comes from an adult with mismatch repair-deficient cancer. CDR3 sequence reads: CASSPGQTSSYEQYF. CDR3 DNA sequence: TGTGCCAGCAGCCCTGGACAAACTAGCTCCTACGAGCAGTACTTC.